This passage covers 9 T cell receptor beta chains from one sample sequenced in a study of cytotoxic CD8 clonotypes in ibrutinib-treated CLL. Assay: immunoSEQ multiplex PCR; the TCRdb copy retains only in-frame clones and omits some. Here the sample spans fewer than 35,000 clones, approximately 85% being singletons. The specimen comprised PBMCs, sampled after 24 months of ibrutinib treatment. The receptors were sampled from a human donor with chronic lymphocytic leukemia.

This sequence joins TRBV10-2 and TRBJ1-1; D is uncertain. Germline-derived CDR1 and CDR2 are WSHSY and SAAADI. The CDR3 runs 12 residues. Trimming pared 4 bases from V and 3 bases from J, leaving 6 bases between. CDR3 residues: CASSVRDTEAFF. In nucleotides, the CDR3 is TGCGCCAGCAGTGTTAGGGACACTGAAGCTTTCTTT.

The chain combines TRBV4-1 with TRBJ2-1; TRBD2 matches at 11 bases. Trimming at V came to 2 bases and at J to 2 bases, leaving 2 bases not matched to a gene. This CDR3 is built from 16 residues. Germline CDR1 and CDR2: MGHRA and YSYEKL. The CDR3 DNA follows: TGCGCCAGCAGCCAATTGGGACTAGCGGCCTACAATGAGCAGTTCTTC. This translates into CASSQLGLAAYNEQFF.

The rearrangement links TRBV5-1 to TRBJ2-1, with TRBD2 identical over 12 bases. V was pared by 3 bases and J by 10 bases, with 8 bases of the junction left unmatched. Looked up from germline, CDR1 is SGHRS and CDR2 is YFSETQ. The CDR3 totals 15 residues. The CDR3 spells CASSSRLAGDREQFF. DNA for the CDR3: TGCGCCAGCAGCTCCAGACTAGCGGGGGACCGAGAGCAGTTCTTC.

This clone was picked up a small number of times. The J gene is TRBJ2-2, the V gene TRBV28, with 8 positions matching TRBD1. V gave up 8 bases and J gave up 3 bases; unmatched junction bases: 5. CDR3 length equals 14 residues. CDR1 MDHEN and CDR2 SYDVKM come from the germline V gene. The chain's CDR3 is CASRQGLDTGELFF. As DNA, the CDR3 is TGTGCCAGCCGACAGGGGCTGGACACCGGGGAGCTGTTTTTT.

This sequence joins TRBV6-5 and TRBJ1-4; 7 bases match TRBD1. Germline V CDR1 and CDR2: MNHEY, SVGAGI. After removal of 4 bases from V and 8 bases from J, the junction contained 10 bases not matched to a gene. CDR3 size: 15 residues. The CDR3 DNA is TGTGCCAGCAGTTCCCGTACAGGGGCTTGGGAAAAACTGTTTTTT. This codes for CASSSRTGAWEKLFF.

The chain is built from TRBV7-2 and TRBJ1-4; unclear D gene. CDR1 and CDR2 from the germline V gene are SGHTA and FQGNSA. The CDR3 runs to 14 residues. V was shortened by 0 bases and J by 3 bases, with 5 bases between the two germline ends. The CDR3 sequence: CASSLARANEKLFF. The CDR3 nucleotides are TGTGCCAGCAGCTTAGCACGGGCTAATGAAAAACTGTTTTTT.

The chain employs TRBV5-1 and TRBJ1-4; D not certain. Between the trimmed V and J ends, which lost 3 bases and 2 bases, there was a span of 8 bases. This CDR3 has 14 amino acids. The germline gives CDR1 SGHRS, CDR2 YFSETQ. The CDR3 spells CASSSGITNEKLFF. Here the CDR3 DNA reads TGCGCCAGCAGCTCCGGGATTACTAATGAAAAACTGTTTTTT.

This clone was found once. V is TRBV5-1 and J is TRBJ1-4, with TRBD1 matching 10 bases. V was pared by 3 bases and J by 6 bases, with 2 bases of the junction left unmatched. Germline-derived CDR1 and CDR2 are SGHRS and YFSETQ. This CDR3 has 14 amino acids. The CDR3 nucleotides are TGCGCCAGCAGCTCCGGGACAGGGGATGAAAAACTGTTTTTT. This encodes CASSSGTGDEKLFF.

This clone rates as medium-sized. CDR3 protein: CASSFSMGRAGAFF. The CDR3 region has the DNA TGCGCCAGCAGCTTCAGCATGGGGCGGGCAGGCGCTTTCTTT. The J gene is TRBJ1-1, the V gene TRBV5-1; D may be TRBD1 (5 bases). This CDR3 spans 14 amino acids. V lost 2 bases and J lost 11, with 19 bases in between. CDR1 and CDR2 from the germline V gene are SGHRS and YFSETQ. Full variable domain (outside the CDR3, taken from reference TRBV5-1 and TRBJ1-1): KAGVTQTPRYLIKTRGQQVTLSCSPISGHRSVSWYQQTPGQGLQFLFEYFSETQRNKGNFPGRFSGRQFSNSRSEMNVSTLELGDSALYLCASSFSMGRAGAFFGQGTRLTVV.